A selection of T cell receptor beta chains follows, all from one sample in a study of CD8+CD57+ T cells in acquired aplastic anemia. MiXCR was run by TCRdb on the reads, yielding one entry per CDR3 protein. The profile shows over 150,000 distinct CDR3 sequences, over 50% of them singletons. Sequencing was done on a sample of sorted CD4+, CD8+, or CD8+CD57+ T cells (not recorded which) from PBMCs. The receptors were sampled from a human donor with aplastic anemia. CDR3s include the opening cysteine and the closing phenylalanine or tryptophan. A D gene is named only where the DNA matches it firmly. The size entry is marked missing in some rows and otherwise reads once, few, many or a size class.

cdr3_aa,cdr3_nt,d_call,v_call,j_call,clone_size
CASSLGRGTGMRAKNIQYF,TGTGCCAGCAGCTTGGGGAGGGGGACAGGGATGAGGGCCAAAAACATTCAGTACTTC,TRBD1,TRBV5-6,TRBJ2-4,NA
CASSKTSGGSSYEQYF,TGTGCCAGCAGTAAAACTAGCGGGGGTTCATCCTACGAGCAGTACTTC,TRBD2,TRBV2,TRBJ2-7,NA
CASSLAPGVENEAFF,TGCGCCAGCAGCTTGGCGCCAGGGGTCGAAAATGAAGCTTTCTTT,NA,TRBV5-1,TRBJ1-1,NA
CASSPSVYGYTF,TGCGCCAGCAGCCCGTCCGTCTATGGCTACACCTTC,NA,TRBV5-1,TRBJ1-2,many
CASSLDNAYTF,TGCGCCAGCAGCTTGGACAACGCGTACACCTTC,NA,TRBV5-1,TRBJ1-2,NA
CASSEARVNYGYTF,TGTGCCAGCAGTGAAGCGAGGGTTAACTATGGCTACACCTTC,NA,TRBV2,TRBJ1-2,few
CASSPGGGSRHEQYF,TGTGCCAGCAGCCCAGGAGGCGGGAGTAGACACGAGCAGTACTTC,TRBD2,TRBV7-9,TRBJ2-7,NA
CAISRSGQPNTEAFF,TGTGCCATCAGCCGCTCGGGACAGCCGAACACTGAAGCTTTCTTT,TRBD1,TRBV10-3,TRBJ1-1,many
CASSTAVTDTQYF,TGCGCCAGCAGTACCGCGGTCACAGATACGCAGTATTTT,NA,TRBV10-1,TRBJ2-3,NA
CASSRWTSEQYF,TGTGCCAGCAGCCGTTGGACGAGCGAGCAGTACTTC,NA,TRBV6-5,TRBJ2-7,NA
CASSLTNGGGEAFF,TGCGCCAGCAGCCTGACTAACGGTGGGGGTGAAGCTTTCTTT,NA,TRBV5-1,TRBJ1-1,many
CASSQDSSTNEKLFF,TGCGCCAGCAGCCAAGACAGTTCAACTAATGAAAAACTGTTTTTT,NA,TRBV4-1,TRBJ1-4,few
CSAQHQGINPYEQYF,TGCAGTGCCCAACACCAGGGGATCAACCCCTACGAGCAGTACTTC,NA,TRBV20-1,TRBJ2-7,many
CASSAGVNTEAFF,TGTGCCAGCAGCGCAGGGGTCAACACTGAAGCTTTCTTT,NA,TRBV7-6,TRBJ1-1,NA
CASRQAEEQYF,TGTGCCAGCCGGCAGGCGGAGGAGCAGTACTTC,NA,TRBV5-6,TRBJ2-7,NA
CASSQVIGAGYEQYF,TGCGCCAGCAGCCAAGTGATTGGGGCTGGGTACGAGCAGTACTTC,NA,TRBV4-3,TRBJ2-7,NA
CAISDAGEETQYF,TGTGCCATCAGTGATGCGGGGGAAGAGACCCAGTACTTC,TRBD2,TRBV10-3,TRBJ2-5,NA
CASSELVAGRQTGELFF,TGTGCCAGCAGTGAATTGGTTGCGGGGAGGCAGACCGGGGAGCTGTTTTTT,NA,TRBV25-1,TRBJ2-2,NA